This TCR beta chain was captured in a study of T cell responses to AZD1222 COVID-19 vaccine. The data were produced by immunoSEQ multiplex PCR, yet TCRdb's version contains in-frame clones alone and is incomplete. The sample includes about 98,000 clones, 88% of them seen just once. Germline-derived CDR1 and CDR2 are MNHEY and SMNVEV (reference sequence). Between the trimmed V and J ends, which lost 3 bases and 7 bases, there was a span of 7 bases. The CDR3 extends over 13 amino acids. About this clone itself: Its antigen is not known.

Study-wide results and caveats: Repertoire samples came only from after the peak T cell response.

The J gene is TRBJ1-6, the V gene TRBV27; a possible D gene is TRBD1 (6 bases). The sequence was collected from an adult in good health. The source material was peripheral blood, sampled on day 0 of AZD1222 vaccination. The DNA of the CDR3 is TGTGCCAGCAGTTTCAGGGGAAATTCACCCCTCCACTTT. This translates into CASSFRGNSPLHF.